Listed below are T cell receptor beta chains from one sample, sequenced in a study of identical twins. TCRdb passed the 5' RACE reads through MiXCR, listing each CDR3 protein once. Among under 800,000 distinct CDR3 sequences listed, 21% were seen once. The same sample was also used in a study of T cells expressing NK-cell markers.

Sequenced: PBMCs. The receptor set was obtained from a young woman in good health. CDR3s include the opening cysteine and the closing phenylalanine or tryptophan. The D gene is left open where the match is weak. Clone size is shown for a subset of rows, as once, few, many or a class of expanded clone.

abundance	v_gene	j_gene	d_gene	CDR3aa	CDR3nt
few	TRBV20-1	TRBJ2-1	TRBD2	CSARVPRGYNEQFF	TGCAGTGCTAGAGTACCGCGGGGGTACAATGAGCAGTTCTTC
NA	TRBV5-1	TRBJ2-7	NA	CASSLGQEVYEQYF	TGCGCCAGCAGCTTGGGACAGGAGGTCTACGAGCAGTACTTC
NA	TRBV20-1	TRBJ2-7	TRBD2	CSARPGLASYEQYF	TGCAGTGCTAGGCCGGGACTAGCATCCTACGAGCAGTACTTC
NA	TRBV20-1	TRBJ2-7	TRBD2	CSASGTSGLTDEQYF	TGCAGTGCTAGTGGGACTAGCGGGCTTACTGACGAGCAGTACTTC
NA	TRBV6-2/TRBV6-3	TRBJ1-5	NA	CASRGWSNQPQHF	TGTGCCAGTCGGGGATGGAGCAATCAGCCCCAGCATTTT
NA	TRBV4-3	TRBJ2-2	TRBD1	CASSPGGRVGELFF	TGCGCCAGCAGCCCAGGGGGCAGGGTAGGGGAGCTGTTTTTT
few	TRBV7-8	TRBJ1-4	NA	CASSLPRGEKLFF	TGTGCCAGCAGCTTACCGAGGGGTGAAAAACTGTTTTTT
many	TRBV20-1	TRBJ2-2	NA	CSARDRGGELFF	TGCAGTGCTAGAGATAGAGGAGGGGAGCTGTTTTTT
NA	TRBV4-3	TRBJ2-7	TRBD1	CASSQGRQGPEEQYF	TGCGCCAGCAGCCAAGGTAGACAGGGTCCTGAGGAGCAGTACTTC
NA	TRBV5-6	TRBJ2-1	NA	CASSQPSGEQFF	TGTGCCAGCAGCCAACCCAGTGGGGAGCAGTTCTTC
NA	TRBV10-3	TRBJ2-3	TRBD1	CAISWDSSSTDTQYF	TGTGCCATCAGTTGGGACAGCTCTAGCACAGATACGCAGTATTTT
NA	TRBV3-1	TRBJ2-5	NA	CASTATGIQETQYF	TGTGCCAGCACCGCTACAGGGATACAAGAGACCCAGTACTTC
few	TRBV20-1	TRBJ2-1	TRBD2	CSARDLAGGVF	TGCAGTGCTAGAGATTTGGCGGGAGGAGTCTTC
few	TRBV12-3/TRBV12-4	TRBJ1-1	NA	CASYTQVNTEAFF	TGTGCCAGCTATACCCAGGTGAACACTGAAGCTTTCTTT
NA	TRBV30	TRBJ2-2	NA	CAWSGKGTRTGELFF	TGTGCCTGGAGTGGAAAGGGGACTCGCACCGGGGAGCTGTTTTTT
NA	TRBV20-1	TRBJ2-3	NA	CSAYNPRGSTDTQYF	TGCAGTGCTTATAACCCAAGGGGCAGCACAGATACGCAGTATTTT
NA	TRBV2	TRBJ2-2	TRBD2	CASLPGLANTGELFF	TGTGCCAGTTTACCGGGACTAGCTAACACCGGGGAGCTGTTTTTT
few	TRBV20-1	TRBJ2-1	TRBD2	CSARSSGRGSYNEQFF	TGCAGTGCTAGAAGTAGCGGGAGAGGTTCCTACAATGAGCAGTTCTTC
few	TRBV12-3/TRBV12-4	TRBJ2-1	NA	CASKRGTLNEQFF	TGTGCCAGCAAGAGGGGGACCCTCAACGAGCAGTTCTTC
NA	TRBV6-4	TRBJ2-1	TRBD2	CASSDSGLAGGNEQFF	TGTGCCAGCAGTGACTCGGGACTAGCGGGGGGAAATGAGCAGTTCTTC
few	TRBV29-1	TRBJ2-1	TRBD1	CSGMKRPGTAINEQFF	TGCAGCGGCATGAAGCGCCCGGGGACAGCTATCAATGAGCAGTTCTTC
few	TRBV7-3	TRBJ1-1	TRBD1	CASSPVGTGGGGTEAFF	TGTGCCAGCAGCCCCGTGGGGACAGGGGGTGGGGGCACTGAAGCTTTCTTT
NA	TRBV12-3/TRBV12-4	TRBJ2-1	TRBD2	CASNPFLAGHSNEQFF	TGTGCCAGCAATCCATTCTTAGCGGGACACTCTAATGAGCAGTTCTTC
NA	TRBV4-1	TRBJ2-3	TRBD2	CASSRILAGARTDTQYF	TGCGCCAGCAGCCGGATACTAGCGGGGGCCCGCACAGATACGCAGTATTTT
few	TRBV10-3	TRBJ2-1	NA	CAICDRKAFNEQFF	TGTGCGATCTGCGATAGGAAGGCTTTCAATGAGCAGTTCTTC
many	TRBV29-1	TRBJ2-7	NA	CSVARRQNEQYF	TGCAGCGTTGCGCGTCGACAGAACGAGCAGTACTTC
few	TRBV10-3	TRBJ2-1	TRBD1	CAIKSATGGYVEQFF	TGTGCCATCAAAAGTGCAACAGGGGGTTATGTTGAGCAGTTCTTC
few	TRBV4-1	TRBJ2-7	NA	CASSQGPTASNYEQYF	TGCGCCAGCAGCCAAGGTCCGACAGCTAGCAACTACGAGCAGTACTTC
NA	TRBV7-9	TRBJ2-5	NA	CASSPPGSQYF	TGTGCCAGCAGCCCCCCGGGTAGCCAGTACTTC
few	TRBV15	TRBJ1-1	NA	CATSRDRTENTEAFF	TGTGCCACCAGCAGAGATAGGACAGAGAACACTGAAGCTTTCTTT
NA	TRBV7-2	TRBJ2-1	NA	CASSLAQDNEQFF	TGTGCCAGCAGCTTAGCTCAGGACAATGAGCAGTTCTTC
once	TRBV7-6	TRBJ2-2	NA	CASSLSSRVNTGELFF	TGTGCCAGCAGCCTCTCCAGCCGCGTGAACACCGGGGAGCTGTTTTTT
NA	TRBV27	TRBJ2-1	TRBD2	CASIGGSSYNEQFF	TGTGCCAGCATCGGGGGGAGCTCCTACAATGAGCAGTTCTTC